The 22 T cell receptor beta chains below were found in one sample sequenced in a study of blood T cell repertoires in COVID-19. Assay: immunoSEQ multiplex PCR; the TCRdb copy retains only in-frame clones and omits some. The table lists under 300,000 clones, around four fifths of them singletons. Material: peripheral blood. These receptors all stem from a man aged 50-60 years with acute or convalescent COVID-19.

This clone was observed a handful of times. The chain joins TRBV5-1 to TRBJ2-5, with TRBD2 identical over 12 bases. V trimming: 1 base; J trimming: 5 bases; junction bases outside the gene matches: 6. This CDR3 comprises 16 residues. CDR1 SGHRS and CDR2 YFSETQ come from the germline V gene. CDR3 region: CASSLSSGGAGETQYF. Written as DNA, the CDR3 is TGCGCCAGCAGCTTGTCTAGCGGGGGGGCCGGGGAGACCCAGTACTTC. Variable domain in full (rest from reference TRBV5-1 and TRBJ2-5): KAGVTQTPRYLIKTRGQQVTLSCSPISGHRSVSWYQQTPGQGLQFLFEYFSETQRNKGNFPGRFSGRQFSNSRSEMNVSTLELGDSALYLCASSLSSGGAGETQYFGPGTRLLVL.

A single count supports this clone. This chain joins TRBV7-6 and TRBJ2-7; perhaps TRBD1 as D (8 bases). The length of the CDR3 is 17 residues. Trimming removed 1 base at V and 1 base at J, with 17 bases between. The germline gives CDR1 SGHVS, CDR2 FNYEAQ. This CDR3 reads CASSLGAGGGGSYEQYF. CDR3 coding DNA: TGTGCCAGCAGCTTAGGAGCAGGGGGCGGGGGTTCCTACGAGCAGTACTTC.

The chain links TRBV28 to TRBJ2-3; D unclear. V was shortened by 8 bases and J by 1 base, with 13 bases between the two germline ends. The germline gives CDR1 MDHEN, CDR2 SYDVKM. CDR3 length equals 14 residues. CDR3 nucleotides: TGTGCCAGCCGTGGGTTTGAGGGCACAGATACGCAGTATTTT. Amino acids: CASRGFEGTDTQYF.

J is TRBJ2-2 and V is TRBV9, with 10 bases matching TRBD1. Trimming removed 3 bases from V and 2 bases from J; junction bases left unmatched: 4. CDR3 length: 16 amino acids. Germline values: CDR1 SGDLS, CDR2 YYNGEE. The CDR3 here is CASSAGQGGNTGELFF. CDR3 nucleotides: TGTGCCAGCAGCGCAGGACAGGGGGGAAACACCGGGGAGCTGTTTTTT.

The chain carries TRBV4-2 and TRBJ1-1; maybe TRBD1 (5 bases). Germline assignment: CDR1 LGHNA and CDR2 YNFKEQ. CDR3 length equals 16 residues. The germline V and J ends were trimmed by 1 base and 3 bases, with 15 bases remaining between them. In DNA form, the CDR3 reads TGTGCCAGCAGCCAAGTAGTGGGCAGGGAATACACTGAAGCTTTCTTT. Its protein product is CASSQVVGREYTEAFF.

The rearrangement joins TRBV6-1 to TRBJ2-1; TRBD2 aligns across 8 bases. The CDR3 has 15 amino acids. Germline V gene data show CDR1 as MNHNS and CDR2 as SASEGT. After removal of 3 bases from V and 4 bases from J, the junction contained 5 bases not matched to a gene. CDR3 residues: CASSDLSGKYNEQFF. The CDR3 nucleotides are TGTGCCAGCAGTGACCTTAGCGGGAAATACAATGAGCAGTTCTTC.

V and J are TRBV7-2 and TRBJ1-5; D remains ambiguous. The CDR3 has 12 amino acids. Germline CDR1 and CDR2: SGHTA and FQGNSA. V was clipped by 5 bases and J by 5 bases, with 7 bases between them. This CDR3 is CASSRGYQPQHF. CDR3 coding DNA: TGTGCCAGCAGCCGAGGTTATCAGCCCCAGCATTTT.

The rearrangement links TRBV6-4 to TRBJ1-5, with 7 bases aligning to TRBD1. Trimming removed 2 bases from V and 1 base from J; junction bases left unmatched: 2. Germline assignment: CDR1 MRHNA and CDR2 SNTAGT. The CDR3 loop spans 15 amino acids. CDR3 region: CASSDQGGSNQPQHF. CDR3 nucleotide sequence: TGTGCCAGCAGTGACCAGGGGGGAAGCAATCAGCCCCAGCATTTT.

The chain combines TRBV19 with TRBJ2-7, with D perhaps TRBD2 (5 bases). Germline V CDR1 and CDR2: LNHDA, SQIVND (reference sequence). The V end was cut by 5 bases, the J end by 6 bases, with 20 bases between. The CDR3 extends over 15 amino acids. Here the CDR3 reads CASSLVWTSSAEQYF. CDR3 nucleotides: TGTGCCAGTAGTTTGGTATGGACTTCATCCGCCGAGCAGTACTTC.

For the CDR3, the DNA is TGTGCCAGCAGTGAACAGGAAAAACTGTTTTTT. It is translated as CASSEQEKLFF. This rearrangement joins TRBV25-1 to TRBJ1-4; D remains ambiguous. The CDR3 length is 11 residues. With 2 bases removed from V and 8 bases from J, the gap between germline ends came to 3 bases. The germline V gene encodes CDR1 MGHDK and CDR2 SYGVNS. The whole variable domain, filled in from reference TRBV25-1 and TRBJ1-4, reads EADIYQTPRYLVIGTGKKITLECSQTMGHDKMYWYQQDPGMELHLIHYSYGVNSTEKGDLSSESTVSRIRTEHFPLTLESARPSHTSQYLCASSEQEKLFFGSGTQLSVL.

The CDR3 loop is CASSVVPVQSPITF. Here the CDR3 DNA reads TGTGCCAGCAGCGTAGTCCCCGTTCAAAGCCCTATCACCTTC. The rearrangement uses TRBV9 and TRBJ1-2; no definite D call. The germline V gene has CDR1 SGDLS and CDR2 YYNGEE. Between the trimmed V and J ends, which lost 0 bases and 13 bases, there was a span of 19 bases. This CDR3 is 14 amino acids long.

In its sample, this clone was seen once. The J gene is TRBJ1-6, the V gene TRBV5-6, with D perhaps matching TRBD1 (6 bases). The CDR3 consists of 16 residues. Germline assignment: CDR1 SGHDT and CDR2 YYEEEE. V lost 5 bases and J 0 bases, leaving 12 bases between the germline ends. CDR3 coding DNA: TGTGCCAGCAGACGAGACAGGAGCTCCTATAATTCACCCCTCCACTTT. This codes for CASRRDRSSYNSPLHF.

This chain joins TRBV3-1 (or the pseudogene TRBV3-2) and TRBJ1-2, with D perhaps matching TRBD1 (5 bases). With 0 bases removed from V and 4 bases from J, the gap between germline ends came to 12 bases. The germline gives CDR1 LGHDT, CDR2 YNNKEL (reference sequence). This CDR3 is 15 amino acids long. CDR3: CASSQDGGARYGYTF. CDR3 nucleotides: TGTGCCAGCAGCCAAGATGGCGGGGCCCGCTATGGCTACACCTTC.

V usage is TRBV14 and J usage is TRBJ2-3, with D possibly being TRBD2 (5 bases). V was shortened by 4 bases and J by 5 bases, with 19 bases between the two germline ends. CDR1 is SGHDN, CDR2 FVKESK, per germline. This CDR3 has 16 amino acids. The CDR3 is CASSPLGREGIDTQYF. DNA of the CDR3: TGTGCCAGCAGCCCCCTAGGTCGAGAGGGCATAGATACGCAGTATTTT. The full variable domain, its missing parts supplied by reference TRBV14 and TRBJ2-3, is EAGVTQFPSHSVIEKGQTVTLRCDPISGHDNLYWYRRVMGKEIKFLLHFVKESKQDESGMPNNRFLAERTGGTYSTLKVQPAELEDSGVYFCASSPLGREGIDTQYFGPGTRLTVL.

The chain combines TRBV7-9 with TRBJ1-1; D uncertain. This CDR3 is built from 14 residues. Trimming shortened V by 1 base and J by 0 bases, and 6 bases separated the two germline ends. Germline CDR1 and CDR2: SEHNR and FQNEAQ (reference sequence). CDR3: CASSLGAMNTEAFF. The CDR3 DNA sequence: TGTGCCAGCAGCTTAGGGGCAATGAACACTGAAGCTTTCTTT. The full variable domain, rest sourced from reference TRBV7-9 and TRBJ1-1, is DTGVSQNPRHKITKRGQNVTFRCDPISEHNRLYWYRQTLGQGPEFLTYFQNEAQLEKSRLLSDRFSAERPKGSFSTLEIQRTEQGDSAMYLCASSLGAMNTEAFFGQGTRLTVV.

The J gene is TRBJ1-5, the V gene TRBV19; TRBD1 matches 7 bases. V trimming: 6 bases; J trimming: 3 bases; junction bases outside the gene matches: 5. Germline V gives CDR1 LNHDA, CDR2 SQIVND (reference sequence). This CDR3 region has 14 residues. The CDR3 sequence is CASRDTGDNQPQHF. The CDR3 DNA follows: TGTGCCAGTAGGGATACAGGGGACAATCAGCCCCAGCATTTT. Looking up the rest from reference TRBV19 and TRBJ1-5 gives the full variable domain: DGGITQSPKYLFRKEGQNVTLSCEQNLNHDAMYWYRQDPGQGLRLIYYSQIVNDFQKGDIAEGYSVSREKKESFPLTVTSAQKNPTAFYLCASRDTGDNQPQHFGDGTRLSIL.

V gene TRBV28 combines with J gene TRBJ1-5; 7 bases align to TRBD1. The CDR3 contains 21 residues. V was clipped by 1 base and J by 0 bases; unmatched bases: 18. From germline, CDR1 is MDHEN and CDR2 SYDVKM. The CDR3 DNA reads TGTGCCAGCAGTTTATACACTCAGCCTCCGGGACAGAGATTTAGCAATCAGCCCCAGCATTTT. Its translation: CASSLYTQPPGQRFSNQPQHF.

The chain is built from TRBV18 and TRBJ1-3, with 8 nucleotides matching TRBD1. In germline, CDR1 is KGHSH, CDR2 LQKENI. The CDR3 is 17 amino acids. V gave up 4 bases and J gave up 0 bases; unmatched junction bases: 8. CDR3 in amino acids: CASSRRDRSTSGNTIYF. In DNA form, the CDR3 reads TGTGCCAGCTCACGTCGGGACAGGTCTACCTCTGGAAACACCATATATTTT.

This chain's CDR3 is CASSSQGNTEAFF. For the CDR3, the DNA is TGCGCCAGCAGTTCGCAGGGGAACACTGAAGCTTTCTTT. The genes are TRBV10-1 and TRBJ1-1, with D perhaps TRBD1 (5 bases). The CDR3 has 13 amino acids. CDR1 and CDR2 (germline): WNHNN, SYGVQD (reference sequence). Deletions cut 5 bases from V and 1 base from J, with 8 bases between.

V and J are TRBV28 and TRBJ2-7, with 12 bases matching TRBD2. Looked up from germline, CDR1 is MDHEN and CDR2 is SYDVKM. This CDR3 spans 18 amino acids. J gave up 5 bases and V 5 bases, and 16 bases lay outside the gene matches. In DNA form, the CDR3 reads TGTGCCAGCAGTCCACCTATGGGGGCGACTAGCGGGAGCCACGAGCAGTACTTC. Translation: CASSPPMGATSGSHEQYF.

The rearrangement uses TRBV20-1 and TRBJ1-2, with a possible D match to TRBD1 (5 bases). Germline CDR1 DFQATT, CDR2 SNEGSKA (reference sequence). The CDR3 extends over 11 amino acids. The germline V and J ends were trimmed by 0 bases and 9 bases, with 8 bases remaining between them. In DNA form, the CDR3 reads TGCAGTGCTAGAGATGCAGGGAGCTACACCTTC. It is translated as CSARDAGSYTF.

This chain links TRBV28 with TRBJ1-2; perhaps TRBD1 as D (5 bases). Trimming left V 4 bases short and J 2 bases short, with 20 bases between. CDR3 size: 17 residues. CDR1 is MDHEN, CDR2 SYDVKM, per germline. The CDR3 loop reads CASSSRVSQPWNYGYTF. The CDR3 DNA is TGTGCCAGCAGTTCCAGGGTCTCCCAGCCATGGAACTATGGCTACACCTTC.